These 31 T cell receptor beta chains share one sample of origin, sequenced in a study of blood T cell repertoires in COVID-19. Method: immunoSEQ multiplex PCR; TCRdb's copy keeps in-frame clones and lacks some. The sample has around 99,000 clones; around 79% are singletons. The sample taken for sequencing was peripheral blood. These receptors all stem from a woman older than 75 with active or convalescent COVID-19.

The chain couples TRBV6-5 to TRBJ2-1, with 9 nucleotides matching TRBD2. The V gene end was trimmed by 4 bases and the J gene end by 4 bases; junction bases not matched to a gene: 2. The CDR3 is 14 amino acids. The germline V gene encodes CDR1 MNHEY and CDR2 SVGAGI. The CDR3: CASSFSGSYNEQFF. The CDR3 bases are TGTGCCAGCAGTTTTAGCGGGAGTTACAATGAGCAGTTCTTC.

The chain combines TRBV4-2 with TRBJ2-1, with TRBD2 matching over 7 bases. V shed 4 bases, J shed 3 bases, and the junction held 9 bases outside the gene matches. Germline V lookup: CDR1 LGHNA, CDR2 YNFKEQ. The CDR3 totals 16 residues. Here the CDR3 DNA reads TGTGCCAGCAGCCCATCCGGCGGGGGTAACTACAATGAGCAGTTCTTC. Protein sequence: CASSPSGGGNYNEQFF.

The chain links TRBV12-3 or TRBV12-4 to TRBJ2-7; D might be TRBD1 (6 bases). The CDR3 runs to 13 residues. V lost 6 bases, J lost 0 bases, and 9 bases lay in between. The CDR3 region has the DNA TGTGCCAGCAGGGGGGACATCTCCTACGAGCAGTACTTC. It is translated as CASRGDISYEQYF.

This clone was counted a few times. V gene TRBV7-2 combines with J gene TRBJ2-5, with TRBD2 matching over 10 bases. V trimming: 7 bases; J trimming: 5 bases; junction bases outside the gene matches: 4. CDR1 SGHTA and CDR2 FQGNSA come from the germline V gene. The CDR3 length is 13 residues. This CDR3 is CASNSGRWETQYF. The DNA of the CDR3 is TGTGCCAGCAATAGCGGGAGGTGGGAGACCCAGTACTTC.

This clone was detected only a few times. This sequence joins TRBV4-3 and TRBJ2-7; possible D gene TRBD1, 5 bases. Per germline, CDR1 LGHNA and CDR2 YSLEER. The V end lost 6 bases, the J end lost 0 bases, and 12 bases lay between the germline ends. The CDR3 runs 14 residues. The CDR3, as DNA: TGCGCCAGCAGTAGGGGTCCATTCTCCTACGAGCAGTACTTC. Translating gives CASSRGPFSYEQYF.

The chain couples TRBV7-9 to TRBJ1-5, with TRBD1 as a possible D gene (6 bases). CDR3 length: 14 residues. Germline CDR1 and CDR2: SEHNR and FQNEAQ (reference sequence). The germline V and J ends were trimmed by 6 bases and 4 bases, with 13 bases remaining between them. The CDR3 DNA reads as TGTGCCAGCAGTCGAGGGGGGGTAAATCAGCCCCAGCATTTT. Translation: CASSRGGVNQPQHF.

V gene TRBV5-4 combines with J gene TRBJ2-3; possible D gene TRBD2, 7 bases. The germline gives CDR1 SGHNT, CDR2 YYREEE (reference sequence). This CDR3 spans 18 amino acids. Trimming left V 6 bases short and J 4 bases short, with 27 bases between. DNA for the CDR3: TGTGCCAGCACCAAAGAGGGGGGGACCGCAGGTTACCCAGATACGCAGTATTTT. Protein: CASTKEGGTAGYPDTQYF.

This clone was seen once. The chain uses TRBV7-3 and TRBJ2-3, with D maybe TRBD1 (5 bases). CDR3 length: 13 amino acids. Trimming stripped 4 bases from V and 10 bases from J, with 15 bases between. The germline CDR1 and CDR2 sequences are SGHTA and FQGTGA. As DNA, the CDR3 is TGTGCCAGCAGCTATAGAGTGGAGACAGCGCAGTATTTT. Its protein is CASSYRVETAQYF.

V and J are TRBV7-8 and TRBJ1-5; D gene unclear. Germline V gives CDR1 SGHVS, CDR2 FQNEAQ. The V end lost 2 bases, the J end lost 6 bases, and 11 bases lay between the germline ends. The CDR3 spans 14 residues. As DNA, the CDR3 is TGTGCCAGCAGCTTACGGTTCGGAGGTCAGCCCCAGCATTTT. Translating it yields CASSLRFGGQPQHF.

The genes are TRBV28 and TRBJ1-5; D remains ambiguous. This CDR3 has 15 amino acids. Between the trimmed V and J ends, which lost 2 bases and 6 bases, there was a span of 14 bases. Per germline, CDR1 MDHEN and CDR2 SYDVKM. For the CDR3, the DNA is TGTGCCAGCAGTTTAGGAGGGTATTTGGTTCAGCCCCAGCATTTT. Amino acid sequence: CASSLGGYLVQPQHF.

This clone was seen a handful of times. V gene TRBV2 combines with J gene TRBJ2-2, with TRBD2 matching over 12 bases. V shed 9 bases, J shed 3 bases, and the junction held 5 bases outside the gene matches. CDR1 and CDR2 from the germline V gene are SNHLY and FYNNEI. This CDR3 comprises 15 residues. CDR3 region: CARAPSGRDTGELFF. For the CDR3, the DNA is TGTGCCAGAGCACCTAGCGGGAGGGACACCGGGGAGCTGTTTTTT.

The genes are TRBV19 and TRBJ1-2; weak D call: TRBD1 (5 bases). Trimming stripped 5 bases from V and 3 bases from J, with 10 bases between. This CDR3 region has 13 residues. CDR1 LNHDA and CDR2 SQIVND come from the germline V gene (reference sequence). In DNA form, the CDR3 reads TGTGCCAGTAGTTCTTCAGGGCACTATGGCTACACCTTC. This sequence encodes CASSSSGHYGYTF.

This clone was counted a single time. The chain carries TRBV19 and TRBJ1-2; D may be TRBD1 (6 bases). Between the trimmed V and J ends, which lost 6 bases and 6 bases, there was a span of 20 bases. The CDR3 sequence is 15 residues long. CDR1 and CDR2 (germline): LNHDA, SQIVND (reference sequence). Here the CDR3 reads CASSQHDRPDDGYTF. DNA of the CDR3: TGTGCCAGTAGCCAACATGACAGGCCAGACGATGGCTACACCTTC.

The rearrangement joins TRBV19 to TRBJ2-3; a possible D gene is TRBD1 (6 bases). The V end lost 6 bases, the J end lost 6 bases, and 16 bases lay between the germline ends. Germline-derived CDR1 and CDR2 are LNHDA and SQIVND (reference sequence). The CDR3 totals 14 residues. The CDR3 spells CASSRQAMSDTQYF. Here the CDR3 DNA reads TGTGCCAGTAGCCGACAGGCCATGTCCGATACGCAGTATTTT.

V gene TRBV27 combines with J gene TRBJ2-4, with 7 bases identical to TRBD2. Trimming removed 4 bases from V and 2 bases from J; junction bases left unmatched: 8. This CDR3 has 16 residues. CDR1 and CDR2 (germline): MNHEY, SMNVEV (reference sequence). CDR3 nucleotides: TGTGCCAGCAGTTCTATGGGGGGGGGATCCAAAAACATTCAGTACTTC. This sequence encodes CASSSMGGGSKNIQYF.

The chain carries TRBV2 and TRBJ2-7; TRBD1 aligns across 8 bases. The CDR3 consists of 14 residues. Trimming cost V 8 bases and J 2 bases; bases outside gene matches: 8. Germline-derived CDR1 and CDR2 are SNHLY and FYNNEI. The CDR3 is CASSNGQGAYEQYF. CDR3 DNA: TGTGCCAGCTCCAATGGACAGGGCGCCTACGAGCAGTACTTC.

The rearrangement links TRBV11-2 to TRBJ1-1; no definite D call. V lost 2 bases and J 7 bases, leaving 5 bases between the germline ends. Germline V CDR1 and CDR2: SGHAT, FQNNGV. This CDR3 is built from 11 residues. The CDR3 protein is CASSLMREAFF. The CDR3 region has the DNA TGTGCCAGCAGCTTAATGCGTGAAGCTTTCTTT.

The rearrangement uses TRBV10-1 and TRBJ2-7; TRBD2 aligns across 9 bases. Trimming at V came to 4 bases and at J to 6 bases, leaving 7 bases not matched to a gene. Germline V CDR1 and CDR2: WNHNN, SYGVQD (reference sequence). The CDR3 covers 14 residues. The CDR3 loop is CASSASGIGAEQYF. In DNA, the CDR3 is TGCGCCAGCAGTGCTAGCGGGATAGGGGCCGAGCAGTACTTC.

This clone was observed a single time. This chain joins TRBV7-8 and TRBJ2-1; TRBD1 agrees at 7 bases. Germline values: CDR1 SGHVS, CDR2 FQNEAQ. The CDR3 is made up of 14 amino acids. V was pared by 3 bases and J by 6 bases, with 5 bases of the junction left unmatched. The CDR3 DNA reads as TGTGCCAGCAGCTTGCCGGGACAGCTCAATGAGCAGTTCTTC. Translation gives CASSLPGQLNEQFF.

The V and J genes are TRBV28 and TRBJ1-2; TRBD1 agrees at 7 bases. The CDR3 is 13 residues long. Germline V gene sequence: CDR1 MDHEN, CDR2 SYDVKM. The trim removed 3 bases at V and 4 bases at J, leaving 2 bases unmatched. The chain's CDR3 is CASSLQGGYGYTF. The CDR3, as DNA: TGTGCCAGCAGTTTGCAGGGGGGCTATGGCTACACCTTC.

This rearrangement joins TRBV2 to TRBJ2-1; TRBD2 matches 7 bases. CDR3 length: 13 amino acids. Germline CDR1 and CDR2: SNHLY and FYNNEI. V dropped 4 bases and J dropped 6; count of bases not matched to a gene: 3. CDR3 DNA sequence: TGTGCCAGCAGTGCCAGACTAGCCAATGAGCAGTTCTTC. It is translated as CASSARLANEQFF.

This chain joins TRBV7-6 and TRBJ2-6, with 8 nucleotides matching TRBD1. Per the germline V gene, CDR1 is SGHVS and CDR2 is FNYEAQ. CDR3 length: 19 amino acids. Trimming at V came to 4 bases and at J to 1 base, leaving 12 bases not matched to a gene. CDR3: CASSSSRTGTFSGANVLTF. The DNA for the CDR3 is TGTGCCAGCAGCTCATCCCGGACAGGGACTTTTTCTGGGGCCAACGTCCTGACTTTC.

The gene calls are TRBV15 and TRBJ1-1; D gene uncertain. The V gene lost 4 bases and the J gene lost 1 base, with 7 bases spanning the gap. This CDR3 spans 13 amino acids. The germline CDR1 and CDR2 sequences are LNHNV and YYDKDF (reference sequence). CDR3 nucleotide sequence: TGTGCCACCAGCACCCCAGAGAACACTGAAGCTTTCTTT. Protein sequence: CATSTPENTEAFF.

J is TRBJ2-7 and V is TRBV5-1, with D possibly matching TRBD2 (6 bases). The CDR3 sequence is 14 residues long. Trimming left V 2 bases short and J 4 bases short, with 13 bases between. CDR1 SGHRS and CDR2 YFSETQ come from the germline V gene. CDR3: CASSFDGSGYEQYF. DNA for the CDR3: TGCGCCAGCAGCTTTGACGGGAGTGGATACGAGCAGTACTTC.

The sample holds a few counts of this clone. The V call is TRBV4-1, the J call TRBJ2-7; 13 nucleotides match TRBD2. V dropped 3 bases and J dropped 6; count of bases not matched to a gene: 5. The CDR3 has 15 residues. Germline assignment: CDR1 MGHRA and CDR2 YSYEKL. CDR3 region: CASSQPGLAGSEQYF. In nucleotides, the CDR3 is TGCGCCAGCAGCCAGCCGGGACTAGCGGGATCCGAGCAGTACTTC.

The chain joins TRBV9 to TRBJ2-1, with 10 bases identical to TRBD1. The trim removed 6 bases at V and 2 bases at J, leaving 5 bases unmatched. This CDR3 has 15 amino acids. Germline CDR1 SGDLS, CDR2 YYNGEE. The DNA for the CDR3 is TGTGCCAGCACCCGGGACAGGGGAACCTACAATGAGCAGTTCTTC. Its protein product is CASTRDRGTYNEQFF.

The rearrangement uses TRBV9 and TRBJ1-3, with D perhaps TRBD1 (5 bases). Trimming shortened V by 3 bases and J by 10 bases, and 17 bases separated the two germline ends. The CDR3 runs to 14 residues. CDR1 SGDLS and CDR2 YYNGEE come from the germline V gene. Here the CDR3 DNA reads TGTGCCAGCAGCGGAGCCCCAGGGCTTGGGACCATATATTTT. Translating it yields CASSGAPGLGTIYF.

The V call is TRBV13, the J call TRBJ1-4, with 7 positions matching TRBD1. This CDR3 region has 17 residues. V gave up 6 bases and J gave up 0 bases; unmatched junction bases: 10. The V gene's germline CDR1 is PRHDT and CDR2 FYEKMQ (reference sequence). For the CDR3, the DNA is TGTGCCAGCAGTCACTTGACAGGGCCCACAACTAATGAAAAACTGTTTTTT. This gives the protein CASSHLTGPTTNEKLFF.

This chain links TRBV19 with TRBJ2-2; TRBD1 is a possible D gene (6 bases). V was pared by 6 bases and J by 5 bases, with 13 bases between. Germline values: CDR1 LNHDA, CDR2 SQIVND (reference sequence). This CDR3 comprises 14 residues. The CDR3 loop is CASSIYRDTGELFF. CDR3 bases: TGTGCCAGTAGCATATACAGGGATACCGGGGAGCTGTTTTTT.

This clone is a singleton in its sample. The chain has TRBV10-3 and TRBJ2-5; tentative D call: TRBD1 (5 bases). The germline gives CDR1 ENHRY, CDR2 SYGVKD. V gave up 3 bases and J gave up 5 bases, with 10 bases separating them. The CDR3 is made up of 13 amino acids. The chain's CDR3 is CAISDRVGETQYF. As DNA, the CDR3 is TGTGCCATCAGTGACAGGGTGGGGGAGACCCAGTACTTC.

This clone has only one observation. The chain joins TRBV27 to TRBJ1-2, with D perhaps TRBD1 (6 bases). Trimming took off 6 bases at V and 7 bases at J, with 15 bases between the two ends. This CDR3 is built from 13 residues. Germline CDR1 reads MNHEY; CDR2 reads SMNVEV (reference sequence). The CDR3 region is CASRPPGASGYTF. The CDR3 region has the DNA TGTGCCAGCAGGCCTCCAGGGGCATCTGGCTACACCTTC.